This entry concerns a single T cell receptor beta chain. Authors' methods: Nucleated cell number was recorded as an estimate derived from reference gene primer amplification. Repertoires were generated with immunoSEQ multiplex PCR, while TCRdb's copy carries only in-frame clones and drops some. The DNA was the basis for D and trimming; V, J and clone size are from that table. This sample yields under 300,000 clones, of which approximately 91% are seen a single time; 0.95% to 1.5% belongs to the top ten. The germline gives CDR1 MGHRA, CDR2 YSYEKL. This CDR3 has 14 amino acids. V was clipped by 3 bases and J by 6 bases, with 14 bases between them. The data are from a study of blood T cell repertoires in COVID-19. The overall study: Material from acute and convalescent COVID-19 was sourced from the United States, Italy and Spain.

Cohorts were based on clinical histories the participants reported. The receptor was derived from a human donor in a cohort exposed to, infected with or recovered from COVID-19 (not recorded which). The donor label of this sample is uncertain. The sequenced sample was PBMCs or T cells enriched from blood (not recorded which). V is TRBV4-1 and J is TRBJ1-2; D is perhaps TRBD1 (6 bases). The CDR3 is CASSQKGERHGYTF. In DNA, the CDR3 is TGCGCCAGCAGCCAGAAGGGGGAGAGGCATGGCTACACCTTC.